These T cell receptor beta chains were read from a single sample in a study of early T cells in non-severe SARS-CoV-2 infection. One entry per CDR3 protein results from TCRdb running MiXCR on the 5' RACE reads. The sample includes tens of thousands of distinct CDR3 sequences, less than 7% of them seen just once. Sequenced: whole blood. These TCRs come from an adult who was a healthcare worker with PCR-confirmed SARS-CoV-2 infection or an uninfected control (not recorded which). The CDR3 runs from the conserved cysteine through the conserved F or W. The order of the fields is clone size, J gene, V gene, D gene, CDR3 DNA, CDR3 protein. The D gene is left open where the match is weak. Not all rows give a size; the values are once, few, many and, for expanded clones, a class.

many	TRBJ2-7	TRBV6-5	TRBD1	TGTGCCAGCAGCTCCAGACAGGGGGAGTCCTACGAGCAGTACTTC	CASSSRQGESYEQYF
-	TRBJ2-7	TRBV28	TRBD1	TGTGCCAGCAGTTCCTCCGGGACAGGGGGCCACGAGCAGTACTTC	CASSSSGTGGHEQYF
many	TRBJ2-5	TRBV11-2	-	TGTGCCAGCAGCTTAGTACAGGGTCAGGAGACCCAGTACTTC	CASSLVQGQETQYF
many	TRBJ2-5	TRBV7-2	-	TGTGCCAGCACCGAACAATCCGTCGCAGAGACCCAGTACTTC	CASTEQSVAETQYF
many	TRBJ2-1	TRBV9	-	TGTGCCAGCAGCGTAACCACAGGCGAGACGGGCAATGAGCAGTTCTTC	CASSVTTGETGNEQFF
many	TRBJ2-1	TRBV18	TRBD1	TGTGCCAGCTCACGGACCGGGACAGGGGGCTATGAGCAGTTCTTC	CASSRTGTGGYEQFF
once	TRBJ2-1	TRBV11-3	TRBD2	TGTGCCAGCAGCTACTGGACTAGCGGGAGGGATGAGCAGTTCTTC	CASSYWTSGRDEQFF
-	TRBJ2-1	TRBV10-3	-	TGTGCCATGTCCGGACCAGAAGAAAATGAGCAGTTCTTC	CAMSGPEENEQFF
many	TRBJ2-3	TRBV5-1	-	TGCGCCAGCAGCTCAGGGGCGGCGCAGTATTTT	CASSSGAAQYF
few	TRBJ2-5	TRBV7-3	TRBD2	TGTGCCAGCAGCTTAAGGGCGGGAGGAAACCAAGAGACCCAGTACTTC	CASSLRAGGNQETQYF
many	TRBJ2-1	TRBV7-8	-	TGTGCCAGCATGGGGGGAGGCGTCTACAATGAGCAGTTCTTC	CASMGGGVYNEQFF
-	TRBJ2-6	TRBV7-3	-	TGTGCCAGCAGCTTTAAGGGGACCAACGTCCTGACTTTC	CASSFKGTNVLTF
many	TRBJ1-1	TRBV28	-	TGTGCCAGCAGAGGGTCCGGCGGCTGGAACACTGAAGCTTTCTTT	CASRGSGGWNTEAFF
many	TRBJ2-5	TRBV7-2	-	TGTGCCAGCAGCGGGGGGCTCCAAGAGACCCAGTACTTC	CASSGGLQETQYF
many	TRBJ2-3	TRBV5-1	TRBD1	TGCGCCAGCCGGGACAGGGGGTCGGTGGCAGATACGCAGTATTTT	CASRDRGSVADTQYF
many	TRBJ2-5	TRBV7-9	-	TGTGCCAGCAGAGGAGAGACCCAGTACTTC	CASRGETQYF
many	TRBJ2-7	TRBV5-6	-	TGTGCCAGCGGAGGGGGGCGCGGGATCTCCTACGAGCAGTACTTC	CASGGGRGISYEQYF
few	TRBJ2-2	TRBV9	TRBD1	TGTGCCAGCAGCTCCCGAAAGGGGGCAGGGGGCGCGAGTATATCCACCGGGGAGCTGTTTTTT	CASSSRKGAGGASISTGELFF
many	TRBJ2-7	TRBV27	TRBD1	TGTGCCAGCAGGCCGGGACAGGGTTCCTACGAGCAGTACTTC	CASRPGQGSYEQYF
few	TRBJ2-3	TRBV7-9	-	TGTGCCAGCAGCTCAAGAGGACAGACAGATACGCAGTATTTT	CASSSRGQTDTQYF
few	TRBJ2-7	TRBV6-2/TRBV6-3	-	TGTGCCAGCAGTTACACACGCTACGAGCAGTACTTC	CASSYTRYEQYF
-	TRBJ2-3	TRBV7-2	-	TGTGCCAGCAGCCCCGCCCGGGGGGCGCGAGGTACAGATACGCAGTATTTT	CASSPARGARGTDTQYF
-	TRBJ2-7	TRBV11-2	TRBD1	TGTGCCAGCAACCTCGGGACAGACTACTACGAGCAGTACTTC	CASNLGTDYYEQYF
few	TRBJ2-3	TRBV7-3	-	TGTGCCAGCAGCCTGGGACTGAGCTACACAGATACGCAGTATTTT	CASSLGLSYTDTQYF
few	TRBJ2-2	TRBV14	-	TGTGCCAGCAGCTCGAGACTGAACACCGGGGAGCTGTTTTTT	CASSSRLNTGELFF
many	TRBJ2-1	TRBV24-1	-	TGTGCCACCAGTGACCCGCAGTTCTTC	CATSDPQFF
many	TRBJ2-2	TRBV29-1	TRBD1	TGCAGCGTTGGGGTACAGGGGGCCACCGGGGAGCTGTTTTTT	CSVGVQGATGELFF
many	TRBJ2-1	TRBV2	TRBD2	TGTGCCAGCACCTTAGCGGGGGATGAGCAGTTCTTC	CASTLAGDEQFF
-	TRBJ2-2	TRBV4-3	-	TGCGCCAGCAGCCGCGGACGGGAGTACACCGGGGAGCTGTTTTTT	CASSRGREYTGELFF
many	TRBJ1-1	TRBV29-1	-	TGCAGCGTTGTAGAGAAGACCACTGAAGCTTTCTTT	CSVVEKTTEAFF
-	TRBJ2-7	TRBV2	-	TGTGCCACCAAATTTCGGGGGAGCTCCTACGAGCAGTACTTC	CATKFRGSSYEQYF
-	TRBJ1-3	TRBV7-8	-	TGTGCCAGCAGCTTAGCCTCCCTGGGGACATCTGGAAACACCATATATTTT	CASSLASLGTSGNTIYF
few	TRBJ1-4	TRBV18	-	TGTGCCAGCTCAATTGGGAACTTAGAAAAACTGTTTTTT	CASSIGNLEKLFF
many	TRBJ1-1	TRBV2	-	TGTGCCCGGGAGGGAGTCTCAAATGAAGCTTTCTTT	CAREGVSNEAFF
many	TRBJ1-4	TRBV7-9	-	TGTGCCAGCAGCGCCTACGGGGGGCTTAATGAAAAACTGTTTTTT	CASSAYGGLNEKLFF
many	TRBJ2-5	TRBV5-4	-	TGTGCCAGCAGCTTGGCGGGGCAGAAAAAAGAGCTTTCTCAAGAGACCCAGTACTTC	CASSLAGQKKELSQETQYF
-	TRBJ2-3	TRBV7-2	-	TGTGCCAGCGATCCTACGGCCACAGATACGCAGTATTTT	CASDPTATDTQYF
many	TRBJ1-4	TRBV20-1	TRBD1	TGCAGTGCTAGAGAGCAGGGGGCGAGAGAAAAACTGTTTTTT	CSAREQGAREKLFF
few	TRBJ1-6	TRBV5-1	-	TGCGCCAGCAGCTTGGCCAGGGGCGGTCTCGGGAATTCACCCCTCCACTTT	CASSLARGGLGNSPLHF
many	TRBJ2-1	TRBV6-6	TRBD1	TGTGCCAGCAGTTACCAGGGGACAGACAATGAGCAGTTCTTC	CASSYQGTDNEQFF
few	TRBJ2-1	TRBV21-1	-	TGTGCCAGCAGCGACCAGAGGGCCAGCTCCTACAATGAGCAGTTCTTC	CASSDQRASSYNEQFF
many	TRBJ2-1	TRBV5-1	TRBD2	TGCGCCAGCAGCTTCGGGAGCGGGAGGGCCGGCGATGAGCAGTTCTTC	CASSFGSGRAGDEQFF
-	TRBJ1-4	TRBV30	TRBD1	TGTGCCTGTGACAGGGAGGGTGAAAAACTGTTTTTT	CACDREGEKLFF
many	TRBJ2-2	TRBV7-6	TRBD2	TGTGCCAGCAGCTTAACACTAGCGGGGGACCTCACCGGGGAGCTGTTTTTT	CASSLTLAGDLTGELFF
many	TRBJ1-2	TRBV6-5	-	TGTGCCAGCAGGGGAACAGCTATGGTTGGCTACACCTTC	CASRGTAMVGYTF
many	TRBJ2-1	TRBV12-3/TRBV12-4	-	TGTGCCAGCAGTTTAGGTGCAGTGTCCTACAATGAGCAGTTCTTC	CASSLGAVSYNEQFF
many	TRBJ2-3	TRBV5-1	-	TGCGCCAGCACCGATTTGGGGACAGATACGCAGTATTTT	CASTDLGTDTQYF
many	TRBJ1-6	TRBV4-2	-	TGTGCCAGCAGCCAAGATCAGGGTTATAATTCACCCCTCCACTTT	CASSQDQGYNSPLHF
many	TRBJ2-3	TRBV6-2/TRBV6-3	-	TGTGCCAGCAGTTACCTTGAACGCACAGATACGCAGTATTTT	CASSYLERTDTQYF
-	TRBJ2-5	TRBV28	TRBD1	TGTGCCAGCAGTTTGAACAGGGGGCGCGAGACCCAGTACTTC	CASSLNRGRETQYF
-	TRBJ1-6	TRBV28	TRBD1	TGTGCCAGCAGTTGGGGACAGGGGGATTCACCCCTCCACTTT	CASSWGQGDSPLHF